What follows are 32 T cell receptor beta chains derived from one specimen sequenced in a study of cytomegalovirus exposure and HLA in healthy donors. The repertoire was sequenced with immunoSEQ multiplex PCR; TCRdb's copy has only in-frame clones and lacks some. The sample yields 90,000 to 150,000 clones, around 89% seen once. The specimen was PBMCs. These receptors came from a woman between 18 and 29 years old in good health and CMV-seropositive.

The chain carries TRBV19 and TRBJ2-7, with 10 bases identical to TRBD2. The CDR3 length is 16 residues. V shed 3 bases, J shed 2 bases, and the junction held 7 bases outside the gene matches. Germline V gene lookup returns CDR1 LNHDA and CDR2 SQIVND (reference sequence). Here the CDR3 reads CASSIGLAANPYEQYF. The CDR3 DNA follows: TGTGCCAGTAGTATTGGACTAGCGGCCAACCCCTACGAGCAGTACTTC.

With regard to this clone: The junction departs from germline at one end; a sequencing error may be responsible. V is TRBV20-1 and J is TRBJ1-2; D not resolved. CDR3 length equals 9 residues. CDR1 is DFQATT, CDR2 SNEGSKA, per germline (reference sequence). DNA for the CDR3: TGCAGTGCTAGAGATAGCGAGGAATTC. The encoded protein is CSARDSEEF.

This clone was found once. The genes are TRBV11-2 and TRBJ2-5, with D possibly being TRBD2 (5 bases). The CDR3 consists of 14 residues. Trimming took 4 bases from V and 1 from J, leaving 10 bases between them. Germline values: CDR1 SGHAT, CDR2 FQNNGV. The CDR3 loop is CASSYGRAQETQYF. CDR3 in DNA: TGTGCCAGCAGCTATGGGCGGGCCCAAGAGACCCAGTACTTC.

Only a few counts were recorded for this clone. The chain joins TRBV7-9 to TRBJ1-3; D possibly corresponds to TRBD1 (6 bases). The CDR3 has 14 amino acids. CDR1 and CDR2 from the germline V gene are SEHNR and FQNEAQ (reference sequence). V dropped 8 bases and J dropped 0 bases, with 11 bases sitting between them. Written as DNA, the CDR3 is TGTGCCAGCGCCTCAGGGGTCTCTGGAAACACCATATATTTT. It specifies CASASGVSGNTIYF.

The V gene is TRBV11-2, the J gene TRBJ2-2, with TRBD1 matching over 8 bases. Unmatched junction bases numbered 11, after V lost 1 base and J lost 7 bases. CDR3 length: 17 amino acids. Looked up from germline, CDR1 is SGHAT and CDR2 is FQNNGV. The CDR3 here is CASSLGPGQGIGGELFF. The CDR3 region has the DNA TGTGCCAGCAGCTTAGGGCCCGGACAGGGTATTGGCGGGGAGCTGTTTTTT.

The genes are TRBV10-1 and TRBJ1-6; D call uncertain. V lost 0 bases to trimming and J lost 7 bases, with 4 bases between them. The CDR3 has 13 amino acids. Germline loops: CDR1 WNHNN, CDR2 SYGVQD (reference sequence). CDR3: CASSESTNSPLHF. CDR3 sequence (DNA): TGCGCCAGCAGTGAGTCTACAAATTCACCCCTCCACTTT.

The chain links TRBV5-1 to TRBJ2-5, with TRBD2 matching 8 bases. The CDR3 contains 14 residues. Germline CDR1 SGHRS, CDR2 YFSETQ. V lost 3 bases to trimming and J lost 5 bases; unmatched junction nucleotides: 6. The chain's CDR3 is CASSYGGAEETQYF. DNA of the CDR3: TGCGCCAGCAGCTACGGGGGGGCAGAGGAGACCCAGTACTTC.

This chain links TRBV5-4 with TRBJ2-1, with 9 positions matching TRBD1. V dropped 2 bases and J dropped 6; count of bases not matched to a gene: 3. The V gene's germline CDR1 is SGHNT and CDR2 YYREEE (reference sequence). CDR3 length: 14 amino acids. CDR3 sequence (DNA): TGTGCCAGCAGCTTACAGGGGGCGGGCAATGAGCAGTTCTTC. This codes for CASSLQGAGNEQFF.

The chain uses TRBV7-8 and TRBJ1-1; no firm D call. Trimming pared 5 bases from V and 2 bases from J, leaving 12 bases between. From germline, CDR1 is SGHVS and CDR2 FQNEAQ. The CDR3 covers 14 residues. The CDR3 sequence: CASSPRVENTEAFF. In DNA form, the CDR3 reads TGTGCCAGCAGCCCGCGGGTCGAAAACACTGAAGCTTTCTTT.

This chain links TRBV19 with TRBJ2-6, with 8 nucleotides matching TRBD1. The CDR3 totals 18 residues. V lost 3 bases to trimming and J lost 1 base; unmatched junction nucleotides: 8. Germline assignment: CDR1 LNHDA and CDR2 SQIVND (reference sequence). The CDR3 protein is CASSIRGQGFSGANVLTF. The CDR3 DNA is TGTGCCAGTAGTATTCGAGGACAGGGCTTTTCTGGGGCCAACGTCCTGACTTTC.

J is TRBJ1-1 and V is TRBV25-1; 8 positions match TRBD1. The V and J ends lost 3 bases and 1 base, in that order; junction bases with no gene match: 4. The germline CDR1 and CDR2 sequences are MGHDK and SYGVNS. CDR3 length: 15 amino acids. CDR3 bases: TGTGCCAGCAGTGACGGGACAGGCGCGAACACTGAAGCTTTCTTT. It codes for CASSDGTGANTEAFF.

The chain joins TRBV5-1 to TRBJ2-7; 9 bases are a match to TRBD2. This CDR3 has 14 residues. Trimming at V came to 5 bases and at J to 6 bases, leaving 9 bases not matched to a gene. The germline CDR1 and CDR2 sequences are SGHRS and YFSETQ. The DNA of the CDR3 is TGCGCCAGCAGAGGACTAGCGCTCGGGAGCGAGCAGTACTTC. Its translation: CASRGLALGSEQYF. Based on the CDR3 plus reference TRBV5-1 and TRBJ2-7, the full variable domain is KAGVTQTPRYLIKTRGQQVTLSCSPISGHRSVSWYQQTPGQGLQFLFEYFSETQRNKGNFPGRFSGRQFSNSRSEMNVSTLELGDSALYLCASRGLALGSEQYFGPGTRLTVT.

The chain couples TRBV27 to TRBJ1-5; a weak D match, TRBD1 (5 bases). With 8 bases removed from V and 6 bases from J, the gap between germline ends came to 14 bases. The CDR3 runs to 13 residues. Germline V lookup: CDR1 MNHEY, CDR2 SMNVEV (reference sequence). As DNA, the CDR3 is TGTGCCAGCTGGGGGGGGACGGGTCAGCCCCAGCATTTT. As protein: CASWGGTGQPQHF.

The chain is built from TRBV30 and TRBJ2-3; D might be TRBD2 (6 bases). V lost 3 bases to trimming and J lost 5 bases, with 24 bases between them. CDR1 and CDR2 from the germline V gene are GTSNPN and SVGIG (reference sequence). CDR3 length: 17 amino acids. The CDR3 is CAWSPTRTGLRGDTQYF. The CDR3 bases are TGTGCCTGGAGCCCTACCCGGACGGGACTGCGGGGAGATACGCAGTATTTT.

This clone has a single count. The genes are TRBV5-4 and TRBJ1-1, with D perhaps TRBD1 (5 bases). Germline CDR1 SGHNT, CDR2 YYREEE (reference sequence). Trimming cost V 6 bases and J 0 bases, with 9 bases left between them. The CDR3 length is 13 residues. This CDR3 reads CASTDRMNTEAFF. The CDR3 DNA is TGTGCCAGCACCGACAGAATGAACACTGAAGCTTTCTTT.

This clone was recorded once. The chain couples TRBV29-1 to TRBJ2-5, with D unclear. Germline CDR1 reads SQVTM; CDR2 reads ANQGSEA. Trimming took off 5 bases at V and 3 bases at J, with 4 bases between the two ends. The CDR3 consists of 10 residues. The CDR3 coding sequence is TGCAGCGTTCCGGAAGAGACCCAGTACTTC. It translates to CSVPEETQYF.

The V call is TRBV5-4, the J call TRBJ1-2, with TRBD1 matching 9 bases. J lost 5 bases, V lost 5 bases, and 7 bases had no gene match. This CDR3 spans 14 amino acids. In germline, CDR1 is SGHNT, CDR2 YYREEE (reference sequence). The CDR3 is CASRLQGALYGYTF. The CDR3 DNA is TGTGCCAGCAGACTACAGGGGGCCCTATATGGCTACACCTTC.

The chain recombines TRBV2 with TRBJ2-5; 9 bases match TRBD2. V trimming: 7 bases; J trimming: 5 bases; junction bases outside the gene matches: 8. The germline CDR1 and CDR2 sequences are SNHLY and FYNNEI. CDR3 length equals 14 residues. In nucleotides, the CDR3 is TGTGCCAGCAAAGCGGGGGGCTTTGAGGAGACCCAGTACTTC. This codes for CASKAGGFEETQYF.

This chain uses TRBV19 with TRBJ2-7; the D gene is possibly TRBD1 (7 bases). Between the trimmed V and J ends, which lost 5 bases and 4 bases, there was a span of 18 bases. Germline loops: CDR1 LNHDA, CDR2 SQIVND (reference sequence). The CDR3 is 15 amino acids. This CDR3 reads CASSAQGGPAYEQYF. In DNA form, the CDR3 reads TGTGCCAGTAGTGCCCAGGGGGGCCCGGCTTACGAGCAGTACTTC.

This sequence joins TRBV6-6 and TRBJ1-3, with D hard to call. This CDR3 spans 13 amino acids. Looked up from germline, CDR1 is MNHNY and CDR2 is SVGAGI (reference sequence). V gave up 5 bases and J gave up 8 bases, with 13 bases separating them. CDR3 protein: CASSDRIRDTIYF. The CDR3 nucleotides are TGTGCCAGCAGTGACCGAATTCGGGACACCATATATTTT.

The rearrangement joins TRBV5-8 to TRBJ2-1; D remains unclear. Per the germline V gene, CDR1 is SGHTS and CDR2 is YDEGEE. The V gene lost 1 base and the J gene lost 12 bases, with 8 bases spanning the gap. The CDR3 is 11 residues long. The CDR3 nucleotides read TGTGCCAGCAGCTTGTCGAGTGGGCAGTTCTTC. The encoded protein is CASSLSSGQFF.

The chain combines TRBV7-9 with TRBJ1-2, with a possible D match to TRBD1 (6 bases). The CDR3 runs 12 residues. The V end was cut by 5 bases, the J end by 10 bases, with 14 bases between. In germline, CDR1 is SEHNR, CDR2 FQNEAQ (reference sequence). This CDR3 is CASSVGTFVYTF. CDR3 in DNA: TGTGCCAGCAGCGTCGGGACATTTGTCTACACCTTC.

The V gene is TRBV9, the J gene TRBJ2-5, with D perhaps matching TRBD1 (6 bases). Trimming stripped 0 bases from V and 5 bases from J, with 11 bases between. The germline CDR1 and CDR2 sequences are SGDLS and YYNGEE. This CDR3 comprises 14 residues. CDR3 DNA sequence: TGTGCCAGCAGCGTAGAACAGGGTGGGGAGACCCAGTACTTC. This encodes CASSVEQGGETQYF.

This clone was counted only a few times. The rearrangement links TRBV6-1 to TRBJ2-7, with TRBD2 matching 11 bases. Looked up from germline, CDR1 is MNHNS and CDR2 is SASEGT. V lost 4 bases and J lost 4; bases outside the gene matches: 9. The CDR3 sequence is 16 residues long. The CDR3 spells CASSAKSSGGTYEQYF. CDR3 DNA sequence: TGTGCCAGCAGTGCCAAGTCTAGCGGGGGGACATACGAGCAGTACTTC.

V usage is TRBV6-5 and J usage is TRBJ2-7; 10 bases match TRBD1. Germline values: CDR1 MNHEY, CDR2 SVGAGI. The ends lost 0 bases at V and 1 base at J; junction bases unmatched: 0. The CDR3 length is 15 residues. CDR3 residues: CASSYSDRGSYEQYF. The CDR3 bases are TGTGCCAGCAGTTACTCGGACAGGGGGTCCTACGAGCAGTACTTC.

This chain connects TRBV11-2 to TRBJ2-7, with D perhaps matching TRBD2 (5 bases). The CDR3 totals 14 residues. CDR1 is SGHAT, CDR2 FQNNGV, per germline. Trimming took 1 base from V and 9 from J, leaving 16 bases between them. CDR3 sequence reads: CASSLGLGVTWQYF. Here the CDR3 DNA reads TGTGCCAGCAGCTTAGGGCTCGGGGTTACTTGGCAGTACTTC.

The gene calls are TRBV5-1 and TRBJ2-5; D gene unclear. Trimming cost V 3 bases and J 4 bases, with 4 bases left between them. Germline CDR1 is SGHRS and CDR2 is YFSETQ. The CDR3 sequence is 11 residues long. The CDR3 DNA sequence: TGCGCCAGCAGCTCTTTAGAGACCCAGTACTTC. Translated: CASSSLETQYF.

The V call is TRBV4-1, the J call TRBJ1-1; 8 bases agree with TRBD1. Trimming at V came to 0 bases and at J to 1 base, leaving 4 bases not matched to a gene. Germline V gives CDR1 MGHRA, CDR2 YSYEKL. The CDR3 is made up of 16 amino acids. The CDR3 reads CASSQDWTGTNTEAFF. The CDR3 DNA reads TGCGCCAGCAGCCAAGATTGGACAGGGACGAACACTGAAGCTTTCTTT.

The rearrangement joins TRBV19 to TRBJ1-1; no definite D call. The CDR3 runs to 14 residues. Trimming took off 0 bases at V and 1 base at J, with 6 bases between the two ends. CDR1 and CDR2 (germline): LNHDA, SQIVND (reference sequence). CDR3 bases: TGTGCCAGTAGTATAGATCGGGGGAACACTGAAGCTTTCTTT. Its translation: CASSIDRGNTEAFF.

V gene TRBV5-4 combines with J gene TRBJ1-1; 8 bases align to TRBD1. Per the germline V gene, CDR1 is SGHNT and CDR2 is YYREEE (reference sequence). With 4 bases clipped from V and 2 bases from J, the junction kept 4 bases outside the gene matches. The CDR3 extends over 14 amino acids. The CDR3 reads CASSPDRGNTEAFF. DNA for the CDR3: TGTGCCAGCAGCCCCGACAGGGGTAACACTGAAGCTTTCTTT.

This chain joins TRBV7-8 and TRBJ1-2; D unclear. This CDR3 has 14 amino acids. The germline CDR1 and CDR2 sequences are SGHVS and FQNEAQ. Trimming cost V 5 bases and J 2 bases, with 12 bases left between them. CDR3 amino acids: CASSPRGSNYGYTF. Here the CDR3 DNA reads TGTGCCAGCAGCCCCCGGGGATCCAACTATGGCTACACCTTC. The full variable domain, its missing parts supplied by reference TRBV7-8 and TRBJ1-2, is GAGVSQSPRYKVAKRGQDVALRCDPISGHVSLFWYQQALGQGPEFLTYFQNEAQLDKSGLPSDRFFAERPEGSVSTLKIQRTQQEDSAVYLCASSPRGSNYGYTFGSGTRLTVV.

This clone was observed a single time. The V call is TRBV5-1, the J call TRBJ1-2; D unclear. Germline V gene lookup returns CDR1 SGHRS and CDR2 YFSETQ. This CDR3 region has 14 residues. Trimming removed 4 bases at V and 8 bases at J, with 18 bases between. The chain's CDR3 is CASSLPGLGGGYTF. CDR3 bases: TGCGCCAGCAGCCTACCCGGCCTCGGCGGGGGCTACACCTTC.